This T cell receptor (beta chain) was captured in a study of T cell responses to AZD1222 COVID-19 vaccine. Study at large: Analysis merged second doses at about 4 or about 12 weeks.

Germline CDR1 and CDR2: MGHRA and YSYEKL. V lost 1 base and J 4 bases, leaving 14 bases between the germline ends. The CDR3 covers 16 residues. In this sample, this clone turned up once. Its antigen is still unknown. The table came from immunoSEQ multiplex PCR; TCRdb's copy has only in-frame clones and leaves some out. This sample has 95,000 to 100,000 clones, with just over 90% found just once. General observations from the study: The span of vaccine-associated CD4 TCRs extended across spike, with dominance at 160-218 and 743-854. Donors in the cohort were predominantly white British and more often female, and clonal diversity was possibly underestimated.

The source material was peripheral blood, sampled on day 0 of AZD1222 vaccination. The chain has TRBV4-1 and TRBJ1-3; D is perhaps TRBD1 (5 bases). The source of this sequence is an adult in good health. The CDR3 region is CASSQVGGNHGNTIYF. Here the CDR3 DNA reads TGCGCCAGCAGCCAAGTTGGGGGGAATCACGGAAACACCATATATTTT.